This TCR beta chain was sequenced during a study of blood T cells in healthy people across ages. For the second PCR, which ran for about 6 to 11 cycles, a sample-barcoded 5' primer and a J-beta primer mix were used. MiXCR, applied by TCRdb to the 5' RACE reads, yields one record per CDR3 protein. The repertoire includes approximately 600,000 distinct CDR3 sequences, approximately 50% of them detected once, and 30% to 40% sits in the top ten. The CDR3 covers 16 residues. The V gene end was trimmed by 0 bases and the J gene end by 5 bases; junction bases not matched to a gene: 7. Looked up from germline, CDR1 is LGHDT and CDR2 is YNNKEL (reference sequence).

The chain carries TRBV3-1 and TRBJ2-5; the match to TRBD1 covers 9 bases. What was sequenced was blood. This clonotype originated in a man in his sixties in good health. The CDR3 DNA reads as TGTGCCAGCAGCCAAGATGTGGGACAGGGAGGGGAGACCCAGTACTTC. It yields the protein CASSQDVGQGGETQYF.